Below are 19 T cell receptor beta chains sequenced from a single sample in a study of radiotherapy plus CTLA-4 blockade in lung cancer. Some clones are missing from TCRdb's copy, which holds only in-frame ones; the method was immunoSEQ multiplex PCR. Here the sample spans about 60,000 clones, 77% being singletons. The specimen was peripheral blood, collected from a patient treated with radiotherapy plus ipilimumab. These receptors all stem from a human donor with non-small cell lung cancer who had a partial response to radiotherapy plus ipilimumab.

The chain carries TRBV27 and TRBJ2-3, with D possibly matching TRBD1 (6 bases). Trimming stripped 3 bases from V and 6 bases from J, with 16 bases between. CDR3 length: 15 residues. Germline lookup yields CDR1 MNHEY and CDR2 SMNVEV (reference sequence). CDR3: CASSFRTGLGDTQYF. As DNA, the CDR3 is TGTGCCAGCAGTTTCCGTACAGGGTTGGGGGATACGCAGTATTTT.

The V call is TRBV18, the J call TRBJ2-3; TRBD1 matches 8 bases. The CDR3 sequence is 14 residues long. Germline values: CDR1 KGHSH, CDR2 LQKENI. V shed 4 bases, J shed 4 bases, and the junction held 4 bases outside the gene matches. The CDR3 spells CASSRDRQADTQYF. DNA for the CDR3: TGTGCCAGCTCACGGGACAGGCAGGCAGATACGCAGTATTTT.

A note on this clone: At one boundary the junction diverges from the germline segment, which might be a read error. V is TRBV6-1 and J is TRBJ1-6; D uncertain. Germline CDR1 reads MNHNS; CDR2 reads SASEGT. This CDR3 spans 11 amino acids. The DNA of the CDR3 is TGTGCCAGCAGTGAATGGGAGCGACCCACCTTT. This sequence encodes CASSEWERPTF.

The rearrangement joins TRBV7-8 to TRBJ2-1; 10 bases are shared with TRBD1. Trimming took 5 bases from V and 4 from J; bases not matched to a gene: 20. Germline CDR1 is SGHVS and CDR2 is FQNEAQ. This CDR3 is built from 20 residues. The CDR3 nucleotides are TGTGCCAGCAGCCCCCGGGACAGGGGTGTCGGGAAGAGGGCTTACAATGAGCAGTTCTTC. Protein: CASSPRDRGVGKRAYNEQFF.

The chain couples TRBV7-6 to TRBJ1-5; 7 bases match TRBD1. Unmatched junction bases numbered 9, after V lost 4 bases and J lost 6 bases. Per germline, CDR1 SGHVS and CDR2 FNYEAQ. This CDR3 comprises 15 residues. The CDR3 coding sequence is TGTGCCAGCAGCTCAAGACAGGGATTGGGTCAGCCCCAGCATTTT. This translates into CASSSRQGLGQPQHF.

The chain employs TRBV21-1 and TRBJ1-1; the table calls TRBD1, which could not be checked here. TRBV21-1 is labeled a pseudogene. The CDR3 loop spans 23 amino acids. CDR3 DNA sequence: TGTGCCAGCAGCAAACATAAGGACCCAGGGGAAGGCTCATTAGGGGAGAGGAACACTGAAGCTTTCTTT. Its protein product is CASSKHKDPGEGSLGERNTEAFF.

This chain uses TRBV11-2 with TRBJ2-7, with D hard to call. The CDR3 extends over 15 amino acids. Per germline, CDR1 SGHAT and CDR2 FQNNGV. The germline V and J ends were trimmed by 4 bases and 4 bases, with 17 bases remaining between them. CDR3 nucleotide sequence: TGTGCCAGCAGCTCCACCTCAAACCGGTTTTACGAGCAGTACTTC. It translates to CASSSTSNRFYEQYF.

V is TRBV7-6 and J is TRBJ2-5; D is ambiguous. The J call is doubtful: the DNA matches TRBJ2-7 better. Looked up from germline, CDR1 is SGHVS and CDR2 is FNYEAQ. The CDR3 is 12 amino acids. The CDR3 DNA is TGTGCCAGCAGCTTAGGCGACTACGAGCAGTACTTC. Translation: CASSLGDYEQYF.

This chain connects TRBV28 to TRBJ1-4, with D perhaps matching TRBD1 (6 bases). This CDR3 comprises 22 residues. The V end was cut by 4 bases, the J end by 0 bases, with 30 bases between. The germline V gene encodes CDR1 MDHEN and CDR2 SYDVKM. The DNA for the CDR3 is TGTGCCAGCAGTTCCGCCCTAGGGGGGGGCAGACAAATGATGGCAACTAATGAAAAACTGTTTTTT. It yields the protein CASSSALGGGRQMMATNEKLFF.

The chain combines TRBV11-3 with TRBJ2-3; the match to TRBD2 covers 9 bases. CDR3 length: 16 amino acids. V was pared by 1 base and J by 0 bases, with 2 bases of the junction left unmatched. The germline V gene has CDR1 SGHNT and CDR2 YENEEA. CDR3 in amino acids: CASSLGLAASTDTQYF. CDR3 sequence (DNA): TGTGCCAGCAGCTTAGGACTAGCGGCTAGCACAGATACGCAGTATTTT.

A remark on this clone: Germline is not matched at one junction end, which may reflect a read error. The genes are TRBV7-9 and TRBJ2-6; 10 bases fit TRBD1. Germline CDR1 SEHNR, CDR2 FQNEAQ (reference sequence). CDR3 length equals 16 residues. The CDR3 region has the DNA TGTGCCAGCAGCACGACAGGGGGCTCTTGGGCCAACGTCCTGACTTTC. Its translation: CASSTTGGSWANVLTF.

This chain links TRBV5-4 with TRBJ2-7; 9 bases match TRBD1. V lost 4 bases, J lost 0 bases, and 5 bases stayed unmatched. Germline V lookup: CDR1 SGHNT, CDR2 YYREEE (reference sequence). This CDR3 is 15 amino acids long. The CDR3 sequence is CASSLQGASSYEQYF. The CDR3 DNA is TGTGCCAGCAGCCTACAGGGGGCAAGCTCCTACGAGCAGTACTTC.

The chain is built from TRBV6-1 and TRBJ1-2, with 8 bases fitting TRBD1. Germline values: CDR1 MNHNS, CDR2 SASEGT. Trimming removed 7 bases from V and 5 bases from J; junction bases left unmatched: 6. This CDR3 spans 13 amino acids. The CDR3 DNA sequence: TGTGCCAGCACCCGGACAGGGCGATATGGCTACACCTTC. Its protein is CASTRTGRYGYTF.

V is TRBV6-5 and J is TRBJ2-1, with 12 bases identical to TRBD2. The J segment lost 7 bases and the V segment lost 6 bases, leaving 7 bases of the junction unmatched. This CDR3 region has 15 residues. Germline V gives CDR1 MNHEY, CDR2 SVGAGI. CDR3 DNA sequence: TGTGCCAGCAGAACACTAGCGGGGGGACTAAATGAGCAGTTCTTC. Translated: CASRTLAGGLNEQFF.

The V call is TRBV18, the J call TRBJ1-3, with a possible D match to TRBD1 (5 bases). CDR3 length: 16 residues. Germline CDR1 is KGHSH and CDR2 is LQKENI. Trimming stripped 2 bases from V and 3 bases from J, with 14 bases between. Written as DNA, the CDR3 is TGTGCCAGCTCACCATGGGGGGGAAGGGATGGAAACACCATATATTTT. Translation: CASSPWGGRDGNTIYF.

The chain is built from TRBV2 and TRBJ1-2; weak D call: TRBD1 (6 bases). This CDR3 spans 15 amino acids. V lost 5 bases to trimming and J lost 4 bases, with 17 bases between them. Germline V CDR1 and CDR2: SNHLY, FYNNEI. The CDR3 region is CASSPTGAGVYGYTF. CDR3 bases: TGTGCCAGCAGTCCCACCGGGGCAGGGGTCTATGGCTACACCTTC.

The V and J genes are TRBV6-6 and TRBJ2-5, with D maybe TRBD2 (5 bases). Trimming removed 6 bases at V and 11 bases at J, with 19 bases between. Germline V CDR1 and CDR2: MNHNY, SVGAGI (reference sequence). The CDR3 sequence is 13 residues long. The CDR3 spells CASRTLGELEQYF. Written as DNA, the CDR3 is TGTGCCAGCAGAACTCTTGGGGAGTTGGAGCAGTACTTC.

This clone was counted only a few times. V and J are TRBV28 and TRBJ2-5, with 9 nucleotides matching TRBD1. The length of the CDR3 is 14 residues. The germline gives CDR1 MDHEN, CDR2 SYDVKM. V was clipped by 3 bases and J by 7 bases; unmatched bases: 6. CDR3: CASSFPGTGWTQYF. The CDR3 DNA reads as TGTGCCAGCAGTTTCCCCGGGACAGGGTGGACCCAGTACTTC.

The chain combines TRBV6-5 with TRBJ2-7, with 8 bases that match TRBD2. Germline V lookup: CDR1 MNHEY, CDR2 SVGAGI. After removal of 2 bases from V and 7 bases from J, the junction contained 7 bases not matched to a gene. This CDR3 is 14 amino acids long. The CDR3 DNA follows: TGTGCCAGCAGTTACGAAGCGGGGGTCCGGGAGCAGTACTTC. This gives the protein CASSYEAGVREQYF.